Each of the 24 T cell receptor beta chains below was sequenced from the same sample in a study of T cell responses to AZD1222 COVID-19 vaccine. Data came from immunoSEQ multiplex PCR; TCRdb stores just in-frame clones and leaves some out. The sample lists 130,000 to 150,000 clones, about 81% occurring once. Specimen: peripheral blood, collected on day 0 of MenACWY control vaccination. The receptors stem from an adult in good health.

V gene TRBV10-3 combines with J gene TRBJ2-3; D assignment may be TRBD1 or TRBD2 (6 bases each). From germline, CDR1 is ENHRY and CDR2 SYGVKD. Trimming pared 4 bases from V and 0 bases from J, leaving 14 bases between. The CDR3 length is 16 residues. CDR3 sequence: CAISGSRGTSTDTQYF. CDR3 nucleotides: TGTGCCATCAGTGGATCTAGGGGGACTAGCACAGATACGCAGTATTTT.

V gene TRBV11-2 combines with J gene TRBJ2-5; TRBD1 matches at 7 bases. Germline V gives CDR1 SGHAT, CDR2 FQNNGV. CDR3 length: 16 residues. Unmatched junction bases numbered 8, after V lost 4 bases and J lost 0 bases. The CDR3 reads CASSSSGTENQETQYF. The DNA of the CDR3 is TGTGCCAGCAGCTCTTCCGGGACAGAGAACCAAGAGACCCAGTACTTC. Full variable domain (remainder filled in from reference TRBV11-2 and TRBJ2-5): EAGVAQSPRYKIIEKRQSVAFWCNPISGHATLYWYQQILGQGPKLLIQFQNNGVVDDSQLPKDRFSAERLKGVDSTLKIQPAKLEDSAVYLCASSSSGTENQETQYFGPGTRLLVL.

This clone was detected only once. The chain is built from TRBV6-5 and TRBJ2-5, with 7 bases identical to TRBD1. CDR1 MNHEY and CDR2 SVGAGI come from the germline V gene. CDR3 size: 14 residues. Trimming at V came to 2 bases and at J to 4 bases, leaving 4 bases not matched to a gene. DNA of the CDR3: TGTGCCAGCAGTTACGGGGCAGGGGGAGAGACCCAGTACTTC. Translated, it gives CASSYGAGGETQYF.

The CDR3 region has the DNA TGTGCCAGCAGCTTAGAGGAAAGGGGCGGCTACGAGCAGTACGTC. Amino acid sequence: CASSLEERGGYEQYV. The rearrangement links TRBV7-9 to TRBJ2-7, with D possibly TRBD1 on 5 matching bases. The CDR3 covers 15 residues. Germline V lookup: CDR1 SEHNR, CDR2 FQNEAQ (reference sequence). With 1 base removed from V and 3 bases from J, the gap between germline ends came to 13 bases.

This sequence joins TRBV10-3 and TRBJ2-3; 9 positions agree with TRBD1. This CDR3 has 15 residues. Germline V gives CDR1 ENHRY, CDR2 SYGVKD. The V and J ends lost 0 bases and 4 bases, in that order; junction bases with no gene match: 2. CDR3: CAISESGTGSDTQYF. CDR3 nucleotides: TGTGCCATCAGTGAGTCCGGGACAGGGTCAGATACGCAGTATTTT.

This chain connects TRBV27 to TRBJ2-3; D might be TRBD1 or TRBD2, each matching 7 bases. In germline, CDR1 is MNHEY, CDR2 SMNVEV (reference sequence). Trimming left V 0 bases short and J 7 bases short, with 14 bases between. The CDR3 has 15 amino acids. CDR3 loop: CASSLSAQGGYTQYF. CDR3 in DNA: TGTGCCAGCAGTTTATCGGCGCAGGGGGGGTATACGCAGTATTTT.

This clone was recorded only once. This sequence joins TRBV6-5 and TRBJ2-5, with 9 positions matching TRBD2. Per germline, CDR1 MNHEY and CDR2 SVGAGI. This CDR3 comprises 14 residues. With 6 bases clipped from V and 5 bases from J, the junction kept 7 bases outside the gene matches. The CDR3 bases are TGTGCCAGCAGGAGAATAGCGGGGGCGGAGACCCAGTACTTC. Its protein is CASRRIAGAETQYF.

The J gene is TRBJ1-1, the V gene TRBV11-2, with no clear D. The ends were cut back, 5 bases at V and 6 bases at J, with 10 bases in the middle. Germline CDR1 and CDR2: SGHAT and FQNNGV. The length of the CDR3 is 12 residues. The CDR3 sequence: CASSTQTAEAFF. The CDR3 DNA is TGTGCCAGCAGCACCCAGACCGCTGAAGCTTTCTTT. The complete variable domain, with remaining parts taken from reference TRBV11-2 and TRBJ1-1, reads EAGVAQSPRYKIIEKRQSVAFWCNPISGHATLYWYQQILGQGPKLLIQFQNNGVVDDSQLPKDRFSAERLKGVDSTLKIQPAKLEDSAVYLCASSTQTAEAFFGQGTRLTVV.

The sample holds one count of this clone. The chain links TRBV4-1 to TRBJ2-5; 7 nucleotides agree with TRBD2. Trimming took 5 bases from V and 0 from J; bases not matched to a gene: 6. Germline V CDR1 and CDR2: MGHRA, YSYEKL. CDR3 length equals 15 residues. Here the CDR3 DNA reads TGCGCCAGCAGCTCCTGGGGGGGAGACCAAGAGACCCAGTACTTC. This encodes CASSSWGGDQETQYF.

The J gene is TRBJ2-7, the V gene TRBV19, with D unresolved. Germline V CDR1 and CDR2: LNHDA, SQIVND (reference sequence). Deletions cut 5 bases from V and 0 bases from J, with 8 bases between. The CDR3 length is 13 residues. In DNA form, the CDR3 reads TGTGCCAGTAGTGTCCGGGCCTCCTACGAGCAGTACTTC. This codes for CASSVRASYEQYF.

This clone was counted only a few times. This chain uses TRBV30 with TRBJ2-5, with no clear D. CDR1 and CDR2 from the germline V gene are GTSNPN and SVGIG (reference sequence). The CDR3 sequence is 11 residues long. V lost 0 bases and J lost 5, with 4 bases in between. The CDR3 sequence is CAWSVTETQYF. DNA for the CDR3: TGTGCCTGGAGTGTAACGGAGACCCAGTACTTC.

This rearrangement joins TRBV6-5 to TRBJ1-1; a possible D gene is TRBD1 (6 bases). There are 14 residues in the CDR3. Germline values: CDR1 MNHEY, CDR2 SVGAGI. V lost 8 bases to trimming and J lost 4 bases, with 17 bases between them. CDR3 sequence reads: CASGPRGGATEAFF. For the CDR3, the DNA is TGTGCCAGCGGACCCAGGGGAGGGGCCACTGAAGCTTTCTTT.

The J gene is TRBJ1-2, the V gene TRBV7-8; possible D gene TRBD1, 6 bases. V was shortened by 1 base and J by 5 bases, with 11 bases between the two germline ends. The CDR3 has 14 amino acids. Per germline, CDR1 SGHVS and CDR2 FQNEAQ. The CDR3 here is CASSLVGGLYGYTF. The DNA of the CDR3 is TGTGCCAGCAGCTTAGTGGGGGGCCTTTATGGCTACACCTTC. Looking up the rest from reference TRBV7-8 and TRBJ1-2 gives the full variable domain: GAGVSQSPRYKVAKRGQDVALRCDPISGHVSLFWYQQALGQGPEFLTYFQNEAQLDKSGLPSDRFFAERPEGSVSTLKIQRTQQEDSAVYLCASSLVGGLYGYTFGSGTRLTVV.

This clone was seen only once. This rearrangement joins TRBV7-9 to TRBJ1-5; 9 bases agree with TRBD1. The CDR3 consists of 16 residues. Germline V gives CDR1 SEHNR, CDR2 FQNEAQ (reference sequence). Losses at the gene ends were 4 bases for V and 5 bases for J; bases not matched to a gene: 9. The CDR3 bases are TGTGCCAGCAGCTCCAGAGACAGGGGGAATGATCAGCCCCAGCATTTT. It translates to CASSSRDRGNDQPQHF.

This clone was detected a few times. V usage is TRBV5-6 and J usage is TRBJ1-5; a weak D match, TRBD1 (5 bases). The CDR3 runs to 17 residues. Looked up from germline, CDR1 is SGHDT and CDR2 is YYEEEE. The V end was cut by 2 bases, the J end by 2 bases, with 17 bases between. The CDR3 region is CASSFRGSGLGNQPQHF. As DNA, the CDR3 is TGTGCCAGCAGCTTTCGGGGATCGGGACTGGGCAATCAGCCCCAGCATTTT.

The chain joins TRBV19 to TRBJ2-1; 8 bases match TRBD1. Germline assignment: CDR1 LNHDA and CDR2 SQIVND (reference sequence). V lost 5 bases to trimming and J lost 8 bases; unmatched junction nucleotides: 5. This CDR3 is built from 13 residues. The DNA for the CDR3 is TGTGCCAGTAGTGTGACAGGGGCCGATGAGCAGTTCTTC. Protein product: CASSVTGADEQFF.

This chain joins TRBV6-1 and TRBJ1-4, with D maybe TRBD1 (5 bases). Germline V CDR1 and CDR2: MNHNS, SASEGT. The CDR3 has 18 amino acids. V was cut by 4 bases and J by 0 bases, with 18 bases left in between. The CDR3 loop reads CASSATGTVYATNEKLFF. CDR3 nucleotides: TGTGCCAGCAGTGCGACCGGGACGGTGTATGCAACTAATGAAAAACTGTTTTTT.

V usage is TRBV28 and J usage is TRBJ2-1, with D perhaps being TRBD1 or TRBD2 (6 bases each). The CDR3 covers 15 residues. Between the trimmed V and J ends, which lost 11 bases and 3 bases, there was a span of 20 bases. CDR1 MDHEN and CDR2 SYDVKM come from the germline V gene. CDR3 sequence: CAGSPGGRGYNEQFF. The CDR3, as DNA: TGTGCCGGATCGCCCGGGGGCCGCGGCTACAATGAGCAGTTCTTC.

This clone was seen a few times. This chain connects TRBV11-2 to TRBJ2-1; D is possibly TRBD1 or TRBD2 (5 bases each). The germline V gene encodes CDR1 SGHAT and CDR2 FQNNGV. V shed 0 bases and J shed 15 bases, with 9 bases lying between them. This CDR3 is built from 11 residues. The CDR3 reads CASSLEGTAFF. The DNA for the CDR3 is TGTGCCAGCAGCTTAGAGGGGACGGCGTTCTTC. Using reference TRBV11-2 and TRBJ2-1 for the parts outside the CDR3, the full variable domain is EAGVAQSPRYKIIEKRQSVAFWCNPISGHATLYWYQQILGQGPKLLIQFQNNGVVDDSQLPKDRFSAERLKGVDSTLKIQPAKLEDSAVYLCASSLEGTAFFGPGTRLTVL.

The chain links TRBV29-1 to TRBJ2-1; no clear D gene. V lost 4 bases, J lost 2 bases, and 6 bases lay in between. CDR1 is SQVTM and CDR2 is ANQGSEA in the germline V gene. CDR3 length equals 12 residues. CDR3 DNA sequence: TGCAGCGTTGCTAGGACCTACAATGAGCAGTTCTTC. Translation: CSVARTYNEQFF.

The CDR3 nucleotides read TGTGCCAGCAGCTTAGTAGCGGGGATGACAGATACGCAGTATTTT. As protein: CASSLVAGMTDTQYF. The rearrangement uses TRBV7-2 and TRBJ2-3, with 8 bases fitting TRBD2. After removal of 1 base from V and 3 bases from J, the junction contained 3 bases not matched to a gene. Germline CDR1 SGHTA, CDR2 FQGNSA. The CDR3 totals 15 residues. Full variable domain (missing parts from reference TRBV7-2 and TRBJ2-3): GAGVSQSPSNKVTEKGKDVELRCDPISGHTALYWYRQSLGQGLEFLIYFQGNSAPDKSGLPSDRFSAERTGGSVSTLTIQRTQQEDSAVYLCASSLVAGMTDTQYFGPGTRLTVL.

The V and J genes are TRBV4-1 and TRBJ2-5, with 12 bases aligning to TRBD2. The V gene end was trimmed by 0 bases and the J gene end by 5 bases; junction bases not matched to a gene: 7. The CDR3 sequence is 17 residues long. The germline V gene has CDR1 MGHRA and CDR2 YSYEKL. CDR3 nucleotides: TGCGCCAGCAGCCAAGATGGCCTAGCGGGGGGGCGGGAGACCCAGTACTTC. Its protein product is CASSQDGLAGGRETQYF.

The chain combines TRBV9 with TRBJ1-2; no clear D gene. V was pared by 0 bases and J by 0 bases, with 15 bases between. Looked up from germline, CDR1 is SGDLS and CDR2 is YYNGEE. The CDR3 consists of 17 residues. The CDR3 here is CASSVGGSVTANYGYTF. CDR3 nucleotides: TGTGCCAGCAGCGTAGGTGGTTCCGTAACAGCTAACTATGGCTACACCTTC.

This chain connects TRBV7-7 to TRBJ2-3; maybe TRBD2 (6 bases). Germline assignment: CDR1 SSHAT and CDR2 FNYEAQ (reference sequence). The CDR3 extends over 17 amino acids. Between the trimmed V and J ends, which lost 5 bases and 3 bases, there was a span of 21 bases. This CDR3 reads CASSASTSSQRTDTQYF. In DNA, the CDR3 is TGTGCCAGCAGCGCCTCAACTAGCTCCCAAAGAACAGATACGCAGTATTTT.